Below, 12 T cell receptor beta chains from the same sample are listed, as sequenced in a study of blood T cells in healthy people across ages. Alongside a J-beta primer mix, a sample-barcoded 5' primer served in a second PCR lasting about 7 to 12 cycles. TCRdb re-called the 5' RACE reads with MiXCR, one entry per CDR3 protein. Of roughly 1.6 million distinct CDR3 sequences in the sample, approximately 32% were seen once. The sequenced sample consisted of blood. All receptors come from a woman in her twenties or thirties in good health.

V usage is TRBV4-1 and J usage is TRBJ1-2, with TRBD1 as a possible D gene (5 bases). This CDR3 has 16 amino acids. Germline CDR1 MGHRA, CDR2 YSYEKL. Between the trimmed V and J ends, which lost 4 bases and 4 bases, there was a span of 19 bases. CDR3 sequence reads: CASSPFPDPGTYGYTF. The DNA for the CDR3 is TGCGCCAGCAGCCCCTTTCCGGACCCGGGGACCTATGGCTACACCTTC.

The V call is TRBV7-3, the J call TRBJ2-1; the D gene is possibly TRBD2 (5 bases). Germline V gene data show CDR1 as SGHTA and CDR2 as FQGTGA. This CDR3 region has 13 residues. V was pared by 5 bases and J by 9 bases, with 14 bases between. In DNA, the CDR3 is TGTGCCAGCAGCGCCCTGTCCCGGGGTGAGCAGTTCTTC. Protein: CASSALSRGEQFF.

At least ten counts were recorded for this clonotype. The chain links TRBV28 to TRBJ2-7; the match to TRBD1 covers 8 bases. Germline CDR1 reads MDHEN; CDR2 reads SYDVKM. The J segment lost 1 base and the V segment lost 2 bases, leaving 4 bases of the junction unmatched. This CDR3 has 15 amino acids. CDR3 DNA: TGTGCCAGCAGTTTAGTATGGGACAGGTCCTACGAGCAGTACTTC. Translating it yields CASSLVWDRSYEQYF. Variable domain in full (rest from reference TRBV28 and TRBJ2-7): DVKVTQSSRYLVKRTGEKVFLECVQDMDHENMFWYRQDPGLGLRLIYFSYDVKMKEKGDIPEGYSVSREKKERFSLILESASTNQTSMYLCASSLVWDRSYEQYFGPGTRLTVT.

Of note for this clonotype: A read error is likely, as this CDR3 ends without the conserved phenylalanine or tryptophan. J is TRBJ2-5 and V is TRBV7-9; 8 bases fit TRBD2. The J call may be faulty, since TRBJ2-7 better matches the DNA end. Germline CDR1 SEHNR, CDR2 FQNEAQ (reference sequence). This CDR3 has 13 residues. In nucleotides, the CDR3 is TGTGCCAGCAGCTTTGGCGGGAGGTACGAGCAGTACTGC. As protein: CASSFGGRYEQYC.

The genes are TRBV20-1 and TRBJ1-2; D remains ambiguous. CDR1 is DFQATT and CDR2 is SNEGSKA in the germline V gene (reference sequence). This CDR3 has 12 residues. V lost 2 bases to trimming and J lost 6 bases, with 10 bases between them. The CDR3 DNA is TGCAGTGCTAGATCCCCGGGGAATGGCTACACCTTC. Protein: CSARSPGNGYTF.

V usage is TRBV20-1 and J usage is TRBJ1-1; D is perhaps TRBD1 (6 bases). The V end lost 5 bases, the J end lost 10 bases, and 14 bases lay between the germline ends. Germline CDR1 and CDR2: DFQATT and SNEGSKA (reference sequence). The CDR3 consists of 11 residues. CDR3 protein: CSASGATGAFF. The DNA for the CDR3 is TGCAGTGCTTCAGGGGCTACAGGAGCTTTCTTT.

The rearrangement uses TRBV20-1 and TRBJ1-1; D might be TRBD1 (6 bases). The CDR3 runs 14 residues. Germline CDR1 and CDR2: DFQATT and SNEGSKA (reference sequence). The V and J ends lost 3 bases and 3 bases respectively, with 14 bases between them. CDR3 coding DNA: TGCAGTGCTAGTAACGGGGGCGTGGACACTGAAGCTTTCTTT. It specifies CSASNGGVDTEAFF.

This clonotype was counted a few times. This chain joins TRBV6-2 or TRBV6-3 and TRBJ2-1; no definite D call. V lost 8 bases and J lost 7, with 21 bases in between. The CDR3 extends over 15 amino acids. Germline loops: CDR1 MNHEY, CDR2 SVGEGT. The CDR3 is CASDGGINRWNEQFF. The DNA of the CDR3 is TGTGCCAGCGACGGCGGCATAAACCGCTGGAATGAGCAGTTCTTC.

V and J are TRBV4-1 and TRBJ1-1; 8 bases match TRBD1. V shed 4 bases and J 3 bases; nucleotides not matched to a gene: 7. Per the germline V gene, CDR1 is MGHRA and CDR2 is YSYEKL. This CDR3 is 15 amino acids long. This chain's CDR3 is CASSPRQGWDTEAFF. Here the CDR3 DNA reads TGCGCCAGCAGCCCTAGACAGGGGTGGGACACTGAAGCTTTCTTT.

The DNA of the CDR3 is TGTGCCAGCAGTGAACTAAGCGGGAGGATGGACAATGAGCAGTTCTTC. Amino acid sequence: CASSELSGRMDNEQFF. This chain uses TRBV6-1 with TRBJ2-1, with 9 bases fitting TRBD2. Trimming cost V 2 bases and J 5 bases; bases outside gene matches: 7. The CDR3 length is 16 residues. Looked up from germline, CDR1 is MNHNS and CDR2 is SASEGT.

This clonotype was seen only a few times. CDR3: CASSAWDPYNEQFF. The CDR3 coding sequence is TGTGCCAGCAGCGCCTGGGACCCTTACAATGAGCAGTTCTTC. The rearrangement joins TRBV7-6 to TRBJ2-1; possibly TRBD1 or TRBD2 for D (5 bases each). The CDR3 spans 14 residues. CDR1 and CDR2 (germline): SGHVS, FNYEAQ. The germline V and J ends were trimmed by 5 bases and 4 bases, with 12 bases remaining between them.

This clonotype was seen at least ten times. CDR3 sequence: CASSLVDRGKTQYF. DNA of the CDR3: TGTGCCAGCAGCTTAGTTGACAGGGGGAAGACCCAGTACTTC. This chain uses TRBV11-2 with TRBJ2-5; 9 bases fit TRBD1. V lost 1 base, J lost 6 bases, and 3 bases stayed unmatched. The length of the CDR3 is 14 residues. The germline CDR1 and CDR2 sequences are SGHAT and FQNNGV.